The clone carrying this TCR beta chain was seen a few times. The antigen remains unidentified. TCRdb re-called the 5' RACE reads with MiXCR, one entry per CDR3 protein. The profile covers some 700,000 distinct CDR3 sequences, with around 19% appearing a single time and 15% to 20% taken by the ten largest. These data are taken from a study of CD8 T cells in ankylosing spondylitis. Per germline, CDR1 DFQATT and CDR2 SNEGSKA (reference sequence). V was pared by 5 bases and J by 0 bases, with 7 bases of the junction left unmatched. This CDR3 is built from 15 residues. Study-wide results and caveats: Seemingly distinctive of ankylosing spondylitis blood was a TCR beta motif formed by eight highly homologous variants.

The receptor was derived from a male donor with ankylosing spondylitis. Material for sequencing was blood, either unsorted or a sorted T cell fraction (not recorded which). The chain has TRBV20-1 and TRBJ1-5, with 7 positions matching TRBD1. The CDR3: CSAPGQVHSNQPQHF. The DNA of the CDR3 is TGCAGTGCTCCCGGACAGGTTCATAGCAATCAGCCCCAGCATTTT.